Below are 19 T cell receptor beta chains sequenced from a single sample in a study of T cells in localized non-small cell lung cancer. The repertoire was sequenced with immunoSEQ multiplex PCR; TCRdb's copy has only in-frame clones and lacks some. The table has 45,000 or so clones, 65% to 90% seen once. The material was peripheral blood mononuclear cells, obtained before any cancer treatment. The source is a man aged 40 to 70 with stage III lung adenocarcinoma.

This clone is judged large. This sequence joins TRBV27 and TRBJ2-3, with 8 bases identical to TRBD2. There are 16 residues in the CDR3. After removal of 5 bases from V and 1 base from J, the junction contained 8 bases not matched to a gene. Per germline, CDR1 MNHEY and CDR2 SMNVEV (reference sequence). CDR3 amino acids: CASSLPAGVGTDTQYF. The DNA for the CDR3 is TGTGCCAGCAGTCTCCCAGCGGGAGTCGGCACAGATACGCAGTATTTT.

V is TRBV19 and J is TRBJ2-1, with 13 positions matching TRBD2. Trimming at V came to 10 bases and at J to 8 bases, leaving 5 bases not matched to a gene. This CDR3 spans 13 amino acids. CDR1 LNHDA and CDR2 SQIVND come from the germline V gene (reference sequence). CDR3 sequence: CATGLAGLYEQFF. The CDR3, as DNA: TGTGCCACGGGACTAGCGGGGTTATATGAGCAGTTCTTC.

CDR3 DNA: TGCGCCAGCAGCCTACGAGGGAACCCCGGGGGGGTCAAAACAGATACGCAGTATTTT. Protein product: CASSLRGNPGGVKTDTQYF. This sequence joins TRBV4-1 and TRBJ2-3; 8 positions agree with TRBD2. Unmatched junction bases numbered 18, after V lost 4 bases and J lost 3 bases. From germline, CDR1 is MGHRA and CDR2 YSYEKL. The CDR3 runs to 19 residues.

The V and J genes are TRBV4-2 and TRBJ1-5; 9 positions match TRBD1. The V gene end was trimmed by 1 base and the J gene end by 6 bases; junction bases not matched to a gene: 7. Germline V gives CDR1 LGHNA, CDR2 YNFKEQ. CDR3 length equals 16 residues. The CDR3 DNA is TGTGCCAGCAGCCAAGGGGGACAGGGCTCCGGTCAGCCCCAGCATTTT. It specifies CASSQGGQGSGQPQHF.

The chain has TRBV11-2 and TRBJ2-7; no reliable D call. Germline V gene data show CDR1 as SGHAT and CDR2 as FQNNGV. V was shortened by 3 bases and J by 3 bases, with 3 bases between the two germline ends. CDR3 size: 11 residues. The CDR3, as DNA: TGTGCCAGCAGCTTCCACTACGAGCAGTACTTC. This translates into CASSFHYEQYF. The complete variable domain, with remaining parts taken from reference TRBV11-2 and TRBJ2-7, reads EAGVAQSPRYKIIEKRQSVAFWCNPISGHATLYWYQQILGQGPKLLIQFQNNGVVDDSQLPKDRFSAERLKGVDSTLKIQPAKLEDSAVYLCASSFHYEQYFGPGTRLTVT.

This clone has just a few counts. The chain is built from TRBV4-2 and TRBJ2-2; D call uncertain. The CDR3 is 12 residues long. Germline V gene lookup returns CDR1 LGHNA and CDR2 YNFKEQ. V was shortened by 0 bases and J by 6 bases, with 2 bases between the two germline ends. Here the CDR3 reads CASSQDAGELFF. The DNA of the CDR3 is TGTGCCAGCAGCCAAGACGCCGGGGAGCTGTTTTTT.

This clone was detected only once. CDR3 amino acids: CASSPVGSPLEQYF. The CDR3, as DNA: TGTGCCAGCAGCCCTGTCGGATCCCCACTCGAGCAGTACTTC. V and J are TRBV9 and TRBJ2-7; D remains ambiguous. The CDR3 spans 14 residues. Germline-derived CDR1 and CDR2 are SGDLS and YYNGEE. Deletions cut 4 bases from V and 6 bases from J, with 17 bases between.

The DNA for the CDR3 is TGCGCCAGCAGCCAGGACAGTAGCTACGAGCAGTACTTC. Translation gives CASSQDSSYEQYF. This chain connects TRBV5-1 to TRBJ2-7, with a tentative D call TRBD1 (6 bases). Between the trimmed V and J ends, which lost 4 bases and 3 bases, there was a span of 11 bases. The CDR3 has 13 amino acids. Germline CDR1 SGHRS, CDR2 YFSETQ.

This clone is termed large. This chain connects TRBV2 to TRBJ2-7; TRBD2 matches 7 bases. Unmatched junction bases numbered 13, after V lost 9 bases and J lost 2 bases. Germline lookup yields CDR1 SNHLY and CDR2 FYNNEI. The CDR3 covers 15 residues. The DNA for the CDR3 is TGTGCCAGTGAGTTAGACCGGGGGGTCACCTACGAGCAGTACTTC. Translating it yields CASELDRGVTYEQYF.

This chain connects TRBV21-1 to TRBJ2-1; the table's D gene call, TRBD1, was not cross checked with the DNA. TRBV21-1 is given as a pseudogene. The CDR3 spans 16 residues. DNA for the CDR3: TGTGCCAGCAGCAAAGCGTCGGGACAGCCCTACAATGAGCAGTTCTTC. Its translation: CASSKASGQPYNEQFF.

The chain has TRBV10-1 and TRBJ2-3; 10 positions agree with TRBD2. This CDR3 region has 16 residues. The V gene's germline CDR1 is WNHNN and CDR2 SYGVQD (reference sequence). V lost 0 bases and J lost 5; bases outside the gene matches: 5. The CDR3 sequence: CASSESWLAGEDTQYF. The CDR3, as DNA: TGCGCCAGCAGTGAGTCGTGGCTAGCGGGGGAAGATACGCAGTATTTT.

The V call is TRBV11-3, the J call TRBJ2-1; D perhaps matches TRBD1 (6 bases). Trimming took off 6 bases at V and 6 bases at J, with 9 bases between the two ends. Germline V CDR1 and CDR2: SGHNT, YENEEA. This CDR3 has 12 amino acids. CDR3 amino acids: CASSLQGNEQFF. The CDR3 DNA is TGTGCCAGCAGTTTACAGGGCAATGAGCAGTTCTTC.

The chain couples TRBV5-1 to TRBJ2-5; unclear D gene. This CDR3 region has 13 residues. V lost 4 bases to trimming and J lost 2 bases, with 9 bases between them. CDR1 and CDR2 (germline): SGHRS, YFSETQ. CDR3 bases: TGCGCCAGCAGCCAAACCGGGCAAGAGACCCAGTACTTC. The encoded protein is CASSQTGQETQYF.

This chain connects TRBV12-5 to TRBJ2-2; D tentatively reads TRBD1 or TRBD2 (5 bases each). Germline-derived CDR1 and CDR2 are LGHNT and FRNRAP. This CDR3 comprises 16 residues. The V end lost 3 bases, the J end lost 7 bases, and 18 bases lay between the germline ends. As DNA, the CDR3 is TGTGCTAGTGGTTTTACCCTCCGTCAGGGAGACGGGGAGCTGTTTTTT. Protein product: CASGFTLRQGDGELFF.

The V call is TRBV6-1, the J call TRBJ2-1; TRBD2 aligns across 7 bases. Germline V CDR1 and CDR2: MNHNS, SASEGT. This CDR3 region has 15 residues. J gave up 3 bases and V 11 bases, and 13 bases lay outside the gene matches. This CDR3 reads CAVGEAGQYYNEQFF. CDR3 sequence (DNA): TGTGCCGTTGGGGAAGCGGGGCAATACTACAATGAGCAGTTCTTC.

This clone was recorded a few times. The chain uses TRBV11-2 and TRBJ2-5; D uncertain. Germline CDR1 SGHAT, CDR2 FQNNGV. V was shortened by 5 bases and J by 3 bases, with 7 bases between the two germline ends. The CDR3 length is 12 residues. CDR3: CASSPSKETQYF. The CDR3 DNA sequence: TGTGCCAGCAGCCCCAGTAAAGAGACCCAGTACTTC.

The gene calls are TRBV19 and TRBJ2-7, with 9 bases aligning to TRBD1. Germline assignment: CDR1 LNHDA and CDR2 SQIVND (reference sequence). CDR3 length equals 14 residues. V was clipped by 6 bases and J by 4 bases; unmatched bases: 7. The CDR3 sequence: CASSSRDRAYEQYF. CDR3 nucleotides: TGTGCCAGTAGCTCCCGGGACAGGGCGTACGAGCAGTACTTC.

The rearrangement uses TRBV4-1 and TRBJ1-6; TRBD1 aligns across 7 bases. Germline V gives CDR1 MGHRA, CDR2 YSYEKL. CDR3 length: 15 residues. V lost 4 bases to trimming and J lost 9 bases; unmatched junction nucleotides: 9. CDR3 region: CASSREGAPFSPLHF. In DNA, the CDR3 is TGCGCCAGCAGCCGCGAGGGGGCGCCGTTTTCACCCCTCCACTTT.

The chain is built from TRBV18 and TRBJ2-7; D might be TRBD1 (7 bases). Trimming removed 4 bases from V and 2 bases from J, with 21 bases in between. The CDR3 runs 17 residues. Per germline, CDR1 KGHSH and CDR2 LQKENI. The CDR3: CASSQGWRGQTAYEQYF. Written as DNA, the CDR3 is TGTGCCAGCTCACAAGGCTGGAGGGGGCAGACTGCCTACGAGCAGTACTTC.